The 14 T cell receptor beta chains below come from one sample, sequenced in a study of CD4 T cells in relation to SARS-CoV-2 and coronaviruses. No antigens are known for them. Generated by immunoSEQ multiplex PCR, the TCRdb table keeps only in-frame clones and is missing some. In the table there are around 45,000 clones, over 70% of which are singletons. Source material: naive CD4+ T cells from PBMCs, cultured in vitro. Indicated subset: naive CD4+ T cells isolated by negative enrichment. These receptors were collected from an adult with COVID-19.

This chain links TRBV5-1 with TRBJ2-7; D gene ambiguous. V lost 4 bases and J lost 2, with 10 bases in between. The CDR3 length is 13 residues. Germline loops: CDR1 SGHRS, CDR2 YFSETQ. The CDR3 is CASSDVGPYEQYF. CDR3 coding DNA: TGCGCCAGCAGCGATGTGGGTCCCTACGAGCAGTACTTC.

The rearrangement uses TRBV15 and TRBJ1-2; 11 bases fit TRBD1. Per germline, CDR1 LNHNV and CDR2 YYDKDF (reference sequence). The CDR3 runs 17 residues. V lost 1 base, J lost 6 bases, and 10 bases stayed unmatched. The CDR3 is CATSRGLPGTGGNGYTF. The CDR3 nucleotides read TGTGCCACCAGCAGAGGGCTCCCTGGGACAGGGGGTAATGGCTACACCTTC. Full variable domain (outside the CDR3, taken from reference TRBV15 and TRBJ1-2): DAMVIQNPRYQVTQFGKPVTLSCSQTLNHNVMYWYQQKSSQAPKLLFHYYDKDFNNEADTPDNFQSRRPNTSFCFLDIRSPGLGDTAMYLCATSRGLPGTGGNGYTFGSGTRLTVV.

The chain has TRBV6-5 and TRBJ2-3; D unclear. The CDR3 has 12 residues. The germline V gene encodes CDR1 MNHEY and CDR2 SVGAGI. Trimming stripped 7 bases from V and 0 bases from J, with 5 bases between. CDR3 in DNA: TGTGCCAGCACCCAGAGCACAGATACGCAGTATTTT. Translating it yields CASTQSTDTQYF.

V gene TRBV7-9 combines with J gene TRBJ2-7; the match to TRBD1 covers 10 bases. Germline CDR1 is SEHNR and CDR2 is FQNEAQ (reference sequence). The CDR3 loop spans 14 amino acids. Trimming removed 5 bases from V and 10 bases from J; junction bases left unmatched: 11. DNA of the CDR3: TGTGCCAGCAGCGCATCCACCGGGACAGGGGCCCAGTACTTC. Its translation is CASSASTGTGAQYF. Combining the CDR3 with reference TRBV7-9 and TRBJ2-7 gives the whole variable domain DTGVSQNPRHKITKRGQNVTFRCDPISEHNRLYWYRQTLGQGPEFLTYFQNEAQLEKSRLLSDRFSAERPKGSFSTLEIQRTEQGDSAMYLCASSASTGTGAQYFGPGTRLTVT.

V and J are TRBV7-9 and TRBJ1-2, with 9 bases aligning to TRBD1. CDR3 length: 16 amino acids. Germline CDR1 reads SEHNR; CDR2 reads FQNEAQ (reference sequence). The V segment lost 1 base and the J segment 6 bases; nucleotides outside the gene matches: 9. CDR3 loop: CASSLDWTNRGHGYTF. The CDR3 DNA reads as TGTGCCAGCAGCTTAGACTGGACGAACAGGGGGCATGGCTACACCTTC. Full variable domain (outside the CDR3, taken from reference TRBV7-9 and TRBJ1-2): DTGVSQNPRHKITKRGQNVTFRCDPISEHNRLYWYRQTLGQGPEFLTYFQNEAQLEKSRLLSDRFSAERPKGSFSTLEIQRTEQGDSAMYLCASSLDWTNRGHGYTFGSGTRLTVV.

The V and J genes are TRBV5-1 and TRBJ1-4; TRBD1 agrees at 10 bases. With 4 bases clipped from V and 7 bases from J, the junction kept 1 base outside the gene matches. Germline assignment: CDR1 SGHRS and CDR2 YFSETQ. The CDR3 is 13 amino acids. CDR3 sequence reads: CASSRQGAEKLFF. CDR3 coding DNA: TGCGCCAGCAGCAGACAGGGGGCTGAAAAACTGTTTTTT. Full variable domain (rest looked up from reference TRBV5-1 and TRBJ1-4): KAGVTQTPRYLIKTRGQQVTLSCSPISGHRSVSWYQQTPGQGLQFLFEYFSETQRNKGNFPGRFSGRQFSNSRSEMNVSTLELGDSALYLCASSRQGAEKLFFGSGTQLSVL.

This clone is a singleton in its sample. This rearrangement joins TRBV19 to TRBJ2-5, with 8 bases lining up with TRBD1. The J segment lost 5 bases and the V segment lost 3 bases, leaving 5 bases of the junction unmatched. CDR1 and CDR2 (germline): LNHDA, SQIVND (reference sequence). CDR3 length equals 14 residues. CDR3 in DNA: TGTGCCAGTAGTATGAGGACAGGGTTCGAGACCCAGTACTTC. Protein: CASSMRTGFETQYF.

V gene TRBV25-1 combines with J gene TRBJ2-1; D is possibly TRBD1 or TRBD2 (6 bases each). Germline assignment: CDR1 MGHDK and CDR2 SYGVNS. CDR3 length equals 16 residues. The ends were cut back, 0 bases at V and 7 bases at J, with 16 bases in the middle. The CDR3: CASSEYVGGLSNEQFF. The CDR3, as DNA: TGTGCCAGCAGTGAATATGTTGGGGGGCTTAGTAATGAGCAGTTCTTC.

The V call is TRBV2, the J call TRBJ2-3; D remains unclear. Germline CDR1 SNHLY, CDR2 FYNNEI. The CDR3 runs 15 residues. Trimming shortened V by 1 base and J by 1 base, and 9 bases separated the two germline ends. CDR3: CASSEDLGGTDTQYF. The CDR3 bases are TGTGCCAGCAGTGAAGACTTAGGAGGCACAGATACGCAGTATTTT. Full variable domain (remainder filled in from reference TRBV2 and TRBJ2-3): EPEVTQTPSHQVTQMGQEVILRCVPISNHLYFYWYRQILGQKVEFLVSFYNNEISEKSEIFDDQFSVERPDGSNFTLKIRSTKLEDSAMYFCASSEDLGGTDTQYFGPGTRLTVL.

The chain has TRBV7-2 and TRBJ1-5; D unresolved. The CDR3 sequence is 13 residues long. Germline loops: CDR1 SGHTA, CDR2 FQGNSA. Trimming stripped 2 bases from V and 0 bases from J, with 2 bases between. The CDR3 sequence: CASSLTSNQPQHF. In nucleotides, the CDR3 is TGTGCCAGCAGCTTAACTAGCAATCAGCCCCAGCATTTT.

This chain joins TRBV5-1 and TRBJ1-1; D perhaps matches TRBD1 (5 bases). Germline-derived CDR1 and CDR2 are SGHRS and YFSETQ. The CDR3 is made up of 14 amino acids. V lost 4 bases and J 2 bases, leaving 12 bases between the germline ends. As DNA, the CDR3 is TGCGCCAGCAGCGTCGGGACCGCCAACACTGAAGCTTTCTTT. This gives the protein CASSVGTANTEAFF.

V is TRBV18 and J is TRBJ2-1, with D possibly TRBD1 on 6 matching bases. Germline lookup yields CDR1 KGHSH and CDR2 LQKENI. V was pared by 2 bases and J by 3 bases, with 8 bases between. The CDR3 is 14 residues long. This CDR3 reads CASSPGTSYNEQFF. CDR3 nucleotides: TGTGCCAGCTCACCAGGGACAAGCTACAATGAGCAGTTCTTC.

The V gene is TRBV2, the J gene TRBJ2-3; D may be TRBD1 or TRBD2 (5 bases each). This CDR3 has 18 residues. Trimming removed 5 bases from V and 5 bases from J, with 26 bases in between. The germline V gene encodes CDR1 SNHLY and CDR2 FYNNEI. The CDR3 bases are TGTGCCAGCAGTTATAACAGCAACCGTGGGACCGTCGTAGATACGCAGTATTTT. The encoded protein is CASSYNSNRGTVVDTQYF.

V gene TRBV4-1 combines with J gene TRBJ1-6; TRBD1 is a possible D gene (6 bases). Per the germline V gene, CDR1 is MGHRA and CDR2 is YSYEKL. There are 15 residues in the CDR3. Between the trimmed V and J ends, which lost 5 bases and 5 bases, there was a span of 13 bases. In DNA form, the CDR3 reads TGCGCCAGCAGCTACAGGGTCTTCGATAATTCACCCCTCCACTTT. Amino acid sequence: CASSYRVFDNSPLHF.